The T cell receptor beta chain under discussion was sequenced for a study of T-cell reconstitution after alpha-beta-depleted transplantation in children. Trimming took off 2 bases at V and 9 bases at J, with 20 bases between the two ends. Germline V gene lookup returns CDR1 SEHNR and CDR2 FQNEAQ (reference sequence). The CDR3 covers 16 residues. This clonotype was seen only a few times. As it was prepared, the TCRbeta library received unique molecular identifiers. TCRdb reanalysed the PCR reads using MiXCR and keeps one entry per CDR3 protein. Of 490,000 or so distinct CDR3 sequences listed, around 12% are singletons.

The origin of this receptor is a human donor who donated a stem cell graft to a child with combined immunodeficiency. The specimen was PBMCs from the stem cell graft donor, collected from the stem cell graft. V usage is TRBV7-9 and J usage is TRBJ2-1; D may be TRBD1 (6 bases). CDR3 in DNA: TGTGCCAGCAGCTTATTATGGAACCCAAAGGGGGTTGAGCAGTTCTTC. This gives the protein CASSLLWNPKGVEQFF.